This T cell receptor (beta chain) was profiled in a study of T cell responses to AZD1222 COVID-19 vaccine. General observations from the study: Baseline antibody screening turned up just a handful of seropositive AZD1222 recipients. Vaccine-associated CD4 TCRs ranged over spike, dominating at 160-218 and 743-854. Clonal diversity may have been underestimated, and the donors were mostly white British, with more females than males.

Assay: immunoSEQ multiplex PCR; the TCRdb copy retains only in-frame clones and omits some. The sample lists approximately 190,000 clones; 80% to 95% were seen once. As for this clone: The target antigen is unknown.

The ends were cut back, 5 bases at V and 4 bases at J, with 14 bases in the middle. This CDR3 spans 15 amino acids. Germline values: CDR1 SGHVS, CDR2 FQNEAQ. This chain uses TRBV7-8 with TRBJ1-4, with a weak D call TRBD1 (6 bases). The sample was peripheral blood, taken on day 0 of AZD1222 vaccination. The receptor's source is an adult in good health. The CDR3 loop reads CASSVGHIFNEKLFF. The CDR3 DNA sequence: TGTGCCAGCAGCGTGGGACACATTTTTAATGAAAAACTGTTTTTT.